The 27 T cell receptor beta chains presented below share a single source sample, sequenced in a study of beta chain features in type 1 diabetes. Expressed TCRB transcripts were sequenced because the isolated RNA had all been reverse transcribed beforehand. Assay used: immunoSEQ multiplex PCR; TCRdb lists only in-frame clones, some missing. Counted here are hundreds of thousands of clones, about a sixth occurring once; the ten biggest clones make up approximately 0.099%. The material sequenced was naive CD4+ T cells from blood. These TCRs come from a man between 18 and 29 years old in good health.

This clone has more than one count but fewer than ten. V is TRBV7-3 and J is TRBJ2-1, with D possibly being TRBD1 (6 bases). The length of the CDR3 is 17 residues. The V end was cut by 5 bases, the J end by 1 base, with 18 bases between. Germline V gene lookup returns CDR1 SGHTA and CDR2 FQGTGA. This chain's CDR3 is CASSAQTGPRSYNEQFF. CDR3 nucleotide sequence: TGTGCCAGCAGCGCCCAGACAGGTCCGAGGTCCTACAATGAGCAGTTCTTC.

This clone was seen a handful of times. This chain connects TRBV23-1 to TRBJ2-2; 8 bases agree with TRBD1. TRBV23-1 is designated an ORF whose function remains uncertain. V lost 2 bases, J lost 0 bases, and 5 bases stayed unmatched. The CDR3 is 17 residues long. CDR3 in amino acids: CASSQDLRGPNTGELFF. As DNA, the CDR3 is TGCGCCAGCAGTCAAGACCTCAGGGGGCCGAACACCGGGGAGCTGTTTTTT.

This clone was seen more than once but under ten times. J is TRBJ1-1 and V is TRBV7-2; D is perhaps TRBD1 (5 bases). V lost 7 bases, J lost 4 bases, and 16 bases lay in between. Germline V CDR1 and CDR2: SGHTA, FQGNSA. The CDR3 covers 14 residues. CDR3 nucleotides: TGTGCCAGCACCCCCGGGGGAATGAGCACTGAAGCTTTCTTT. Translated, it gives CASTPGGMSTEAFF.

The V gene is TRBV15, the J gene TRBJ1-5; D is perhaps TRBD1 (5 bases). Germline V CDR1 and CDR2: LNHNV, YYDKDF (reference sequence). V lost 2 bases to trimming and J lost 7 bases, with 15 bases between them. CDR3 length equals 15 residues. CDR3 protein: CATSRNIGGRQPQHF. The CDR3 DNA reads as TGTGCCACCAGCAGAAATATTGGGGGACGGCAGCCCCAGCATTTT.

The chain has TRBV11-2 and TRBJ1-2; 9 bases are a match to TRBD1. Looked up from germline, CDR1 is SGHAT and CDR2 is FQNNGV. V was clipped by 3 bases and J by 5 bases; unmatched bases: 4. The CDR3 is 14 residues long. CDR3 nucleotide sequence: TGTGCCAGCAGCTTCACAGGGGGCTGGTATGGCTACACCTTC. As protein: CASSFTGGWYGYTF.

This chain links TRBV6-4 with TRBJ1-1; D not certain. V was shortened by 4 bases and J by 0 bases, with 9 bases between the two germline ends. Germline CDR1 and CDR2: MRHNA and SNTAGT. This CDR3 contains 14 residues. The CDR3 here is CASSVDGMNTEAFF. The CDR3 coding sequence is TGTGCCAGCAGTGTAGACGGGATGAACACTGAAGCTTTCTTT.

There are a few counts of this clone. This rearrangement joins TRBV5-1 to TRBJ2-7; D unresolved. Germline V gene lookup returns CDR1 SGHRS and CDR2 YFSETQ. The CDR3 has 13 amino acids. Between the trimmed V and J ends, which lost 1 base and 6 bases, there was a span of 11 bases. The CDR3 region is CASSLQPTGEQYF. CDR3 sequence (DNA): TGCGCCAGCAGCTTGCAGCCCACTGGCGAGCAGTACTTC.

The chain employs TRBV5-4 and TRBJ2-3; D is ambiguous. Germline values: CDR1 SGHNT, CDR2 YYREEE (reference sequence). Trimming shortened V by 0 bases and J by 2 bases, and 13 bases separated the two germline ends. This CDR3 region has 16 residues. The CDR3 sequence: CASSLARPPSTDTQYF. DNA of the CDR3: TGTGCCAGCAGCTTGGCGAGACCACCCTCCACAGATACGCAGTATTTT. The entire variable domain, with the rest obtained from reference TRBV5-4 and TRBJ2-3, is as follows: ETGVTQSPTHLIKTRGQQVTLRCSSQSGHNTVSWYQQALGQGPQFIFQYYREEENGRGNFPPRFSGLQFPNYSSELNVNALELDDSALYLCASSLARPPSTDTQYFGPGTRLTVL.

This clone was found a few times. The V and J genes are TRBV4-2 and TRBJ2-1; 8 bases agree with TRBD2. This CDR3 has 16 residues. Germline loops: CDR1 LGHNA, CDR2 YNFKEQ. V shed 6 bases and J 3 bases; nucleotides not matched to a gene: 10. This chain's CDR3 is CASSLLAGYYYNEQFF. In DNA form, the CDR3 reads TGTGCCAGCAGTCTCTTAGCGGGATATTACTACAATGAGCAGTTCTTC.

This clone has only a few counts. V gene TRBV7-2 combines with J gene TRBJ2-3; 7 bases match TRBD2. This CDR3 is built from 15 residues. J gave up 8 bases and V 3 bases, and 11 bases lay outside the gene matches. CDR1 is SGHTA, CDR2 FQGNSA, per germline. CDR3 in DNA: TGTGCCAGCAGCTTTGGCGGGGGAACGCTCGGTACGCAGTATTTT. Protein product: CASSFGGGTLGTQYF.

This clone turned up a few times. The sample carries other DNA sequences with the same CDR3. The chain couples TRBV7-2 to TRBJ2-1, with a possible D match to TRBD2 (6 bases). V gave up 3 bases and J gave up 4 bases, with 10 bases separating them. The length of the CDR3 is 14 residues. From germline, CDR1 is SGHTA and CDR2 FQGNSA. CDR3 in DNA: TGTGCCAGCAGCTTCCCCAGCGGGTACAATGAGCAGTTCTTC. As protein: CASSFPSGYNEQFF.

The table lists this clone with a few counts. This rearrangement joins TRBV27 to TRBJ2-1, with TRBD2 matching over 8 bases. The CDR3 totals 15 residues. CDR1 MNHEY and CDR2 SMNVEV come from the germline V gene (reference sequence). V shed 2 bases, J shed 6 bases, and the junction held 6 bases outside the gene matches. The CDR3 loop is CASSLMGLGTNEQFF. CDR3 nucleotide sequence: TGTGCCAGCAGTTTAATGGGACTAGGGACCAATGAGCAGTTCTTC.

This sequence joins TRBV6-5 and TRBJ1-3; the D gene is possibly TRBD1 (5 bases). Per germline, CDR1 MNHEY and CDR2 SVGAGI. The CDR3 extends over 15 amino acids. With 2 bases removed from V and 2 bases from J, the gap between germline ends came to 10 bases. For the CDR3, the DNA is TGTGCCAGCAGTTACCCCGGGACGGCTGGAAACACCATATATTTT. Protein sequence: CASSYPGTAGNTIYF.

This clone was seen a few times. The chain has TRBV9 and TRBJ2-7; the D call may be TRBD1 or TRBD2 (5 bases each). This CDR3 is 14 amino acids long. Germline V gene data show CDR1 as SGDLS and CDR2 as YYNGEE. Trimming cost V 4 bases and J 3 bases, with 14 bases left between them. The CDR3 loop is CASSTGTVGYEQYF. CDR3 in DNA: TGTGCCAGCAGCACCGGGACGGTGGGCTACGAGCAGTACTTC. The whole variable domain, remainder taken from reference TRBV9 and TRBJ2-7, is DSGVTQTPKHLITATGQRVTLRCSPRSGDLSVYWYQQSLDQGLQFLIQYYNGEERAKGNILERFSAQQFPDLHSELNLSSLELGDSALYFCASSTGTVGYEQYFGPGTRLTVT.

This clone turned up a few times. This rearrangement joins TRBV5-4 to TRBJ2-2; D tentatively fits TRBD1 or TRBD2 (6 bases each). Between the trimmed V and J ends, which lost 6 bases and 1 base, there was a span of 16 bases. CDR3 length equals 16 residues. The V gene's germline CDR1 is SGHNT and CDR2 YYREEE (reference sequence). In DNA, the CDR3 is TGTGCCAGCACCACCCTGGGGGGCGGGAACACCGGGGAGCTGTTTTTT. Translated: CASTTLGGGNTGELFF.

This chain connects TRBV7-8 to TRBJ2-6; no clear D. CDR1 is SGHVS, CDR2 FQNEAQ, per germline. The CDR3 is 15 residues long. Trimming left V 4 bases short and J 1 base short, with 8 bases between. CDR3 amino acids: CASSSLRSGANVLTF. In nucleotides, the CDR3 is TGTGCCAGCAGCTCTCTCCGTTCTGGGGCCAACGTCCTGACTTTC.

This clone occurred a few times. The rearrangement uses TRBV7-6 and TRBJ2-7; TRBD1 aligns across 8 bases. The CDR3 is made up of 17 amino acids. Germline loops: CDR1 SGHVS, CDR2 FNYEAQ. V gave up 5 bases and J gave up 2 bases; unmatched junction bases: 14. CDR3 DNA: TGTGCCAGCAGCATCAAGCCGGGACAGGTGCGCGCCTACGAGCAGTACTTC. Translation: CASSIKPGQVRAYEQYF.

V gene TRBV7-2 combines with J gene TRBJ2-1; 11 nucleotides line up with TRBD2. The germline CDR1 and CDR2 sequences are SGHTA and FQGNSA. The CDR3 runs to 18 residues. After removal of 3 bases from V and 4 bases from J, the junction contained 11 bases not matched to a gene. The DNA of the CDR3 is TGTGCCAGCAGCTTTCCGACTAGCGGGGTTGGAGAATACAATGAGCAGTTCTTC. This translates into CASSFPTSGVGEYNEQFF.

The sample holds a few counts of this clone. This sequence joins TRBV12-2 and TRBJ2-7; TRBD1, the D gene given by the table, was not confirmed from the DNA. TRBV12-2 corresponds to a pseudogene. The CDR3 has 17 residues. DNA of the CDR3: TGTGCAAGTCGCTTAGCCGTCGACAGGTATGGATCCTACGAGCAGTACTTC. This codes for CASRLAVDRYGSYEQYF.

This chain joins TRBV18 and TRBJ2-3, with 10 bases lining up with TRBD1. This CDR3 has 15 amino acids. Germline V gene lookup returns CDR1 KGHSH and CDR2 LQKENI. The J segment lost 4 bases and the V segment lost 6 bases, leaving 7 bases of the junction unmatched. Here the CDR3 reads CASSPGQGGADTQYF. CDR3 sequence (DNA): TGTGCCAGCTCGCCTGGACAGGGGGGCGCAGATACGCAGTATTTT.

V gene TRBV14 combines with J gene TRBJ1-2, with D hard to call. The CDR3 has 12 residues. The germline gives CDR1 SGHDN, CDR2 FVKESK. V was clipped by 4 bases and J by 5 bases, with 8 bases between them. The CDR3 nucleotides read TGTGCCAGCAGCCGCCAGATATATGGCTACACCTTC. As protein: CASSRQIYGYTF. Complete variable domain (other parts from reference TRBV14 and TRBJ1-2): EAGVTQFPSHSVIEKGQTVTLRCDPISGHDNLYWYRRVMGKEIKFLLHFVKESKQDESGMPNNRFLAERTGGTYSTLKVQPAELEDSGVYFCASSRQIYGYTFGSGTRLTVV.

This sequence joins TRBV2 and TRBJ2-7; D is possibly TRBD1 (6 bases). Trimming pared 7 bases from V and 4 bases from J, leaving 17 bases between. CDR3 length: 14 amino acids. CDR1 is SNHLY, CDR2 FYNNEI, per germline. The CDR3 bases are TGTGCCAGCAAAGAACAACTCGGGACATACGAGCAGTACTTC. Amino acids: CASKEQLGTYEQYF.

A few counts support this clone. The chain carries TRBV6-1 and TRBJ2-1, with 11 bases aligning to TRBD2. V dropped 6 bases and J dropped 4; count of bases not matched to a gene: 5. Looked up from germline, CDR1 is MNHNS and CDR2 is SASEGT. The CDR3 extends over 15 amino acids. The CDR3 sequence: CASRRTSGQYNEQFF. CDR3 DNA sequence: TGTGCCAGCAGGAGGACTAGCGGGCAATACAATGAGCAGTTCTTC.

This clone was recorded a few times. In DNA, the CDR3 is TGTGCCAGCAGCTTACGGGTGACAGACGCCTACGAGCAGTACTTC. Translation: CASSLRVTDAYEQYF. The V and J genes are TRBV7-2 and TRBJ2-7, with D perhaps TRBD1 (5 bases). V was clipped by 2 bases and J by 2 bases, with 13 bases between them. The CDR3 has 15 amino acids. Germline V gene sequence: CDR1 SGHTA, CDR2 FQGNSA.

This clone came up a few times. This chain joins TRBV5-4 and TRBJ2-7; the D gene is possibly TRBD2 (6 bases). Germline CDR1 and CDR2: SGHNT and YYREEE (reference sequence). CDR3 length equals 17 residues. Trimming cost V 0 bases and J 3 bases, with 19 bases left between them. In DNA form, the CDR3 reads TGTGCCAGCAGCTTGGGCCCCGGCGGGACTGGTGACTACGAGCAGTACTTC. Translated: CASSLGPGGTGDYEQYF.

This CDR3 is CASSLDGPQYF. The CDR3 DNA reads TGTGCCAGCAGCTTAGATGGGCCGCAGTACTTC. The rearrangement joins TRBV11-2 to TRBJ2-7, with D uncertain. V dropped 0 bases and J dropped 9 bases, with 6 bases sitting between them. The CDR3 extends over 11 amino acids. The germline V gene encodes CDR1 SGHAT and CDR2 FQNNGV.

The V and J genes are TRBV6-5 and TRBJ2-3; D uncertain. Trimming took 2 bases from V and 0 from J, leaving 3 bases between them. This CDR3 spans 13 amino acids. Germline V CDR1 and CDR2: MNHEY, SVGAGI. The CDR3 DNA sequence: TGTGCCAGCAGTTACCCTAGCACAGATACGCAGTATTTT. As protein: CASSYPSTDTQYF.